The present TCR beta chain was sequenced within a study of early T cells in non-severe SARS-CoV-2 infection. This clonotype was recorded many times. Individual cDNA molecules received unique molecular identifiers. TCRdb reprocessed the 5' RACE reads with MiXCR, giving one entry per CDR3 protein. The sample holds about 70,000 distinct CDR3 sequences, approximately 12% seen once. The sample here was whole blood, taken at baseline. The receptor's source is an adult who was a healthcare worker with PCR-confirmed SARS-CoV-2 infection or an uninfected control (not recorded which). The donor label of this sample is uncertain.

Here the CDR3 reads CASRSGGSSTQYF. CDR3 DNA sequence: TGTGCCAGCAGATCGGGGGGGAGTAGTACGCAGTATTTT. The chain recombines TRBV27 with TRBJ2-3; the match to TRBD2 covers 8 bases. Unmatched junction bases numbered 7, after V lost 6 bases and J lost 8 bases. Looked up from germline, CDR1 is MNHEY and CDR2 is SMNVEV (reference sequence). This CDR3 region has 13 residues.